A selection of T cell receptor beta chains follows, all from one sample in a study of cytomegalovirus exposure and HLA in healthy donors. Profiling relied on immunoSEQ multiplex PCR, and the TCRdb table lists in-frame clones only, not all of them. The sample carries around 80,000 clones, 85% to 95% recorded once. The sequenced sample was PBMCs. All receptors derive from a woman between 18 and 30 years old in good health and CMV-seronegative. Both conserved end residues are part of each CDR3. Each record gives: V gene, J gene, clone size, D gene, CDR3 protein, CDR3 DNA. The D gene is left open where the match is weak. The size of a clone is reported for some rows only, either as once, few or many, or as a class for expanded clones.

>TRBV11-3|TRBJ1-6|.|TRBD1
CASSLVQDRHSPLHF
TGTGCCAGCAGCTTAGTTCAGGACAGGCACTCACCCCTCCACTTT
>TRBV15|TRBJ1-4|.|.
CATSRDPGSVLEKLFF
TGTGCCACCAGCAGAGACCCGGGGAGCGTTCTTGAAAAACTGTTTTTT
>TRBV7-6|TRBJ2-2|.|TRBD2
CASSLVRGLAGTGELFF
TGTGCCAGCAGCTTAGTACGCGGACTAGCGGGCACCGGGGAGCTGTTTTTT
>TRBV2|TRBJ1-5|.|.
CASAGQLHSNQPQHF
TGTGCCAGCGCCGGACAGCTTCATAGCAATCAGCCCCAGCATTTT
>TRBV7-2|TRBJ2-7|.|TRBD1
CASSAGTGAYEQYF
TGTGCCAGCAGCGCCGGGACAGGAGCTTACGAGCAGTACTTC
>TRBV1|TRBJ2-5|.|.
CTSSQDGGLAARPPTQYF
TGCACCAGCAGCCAAGATGGTGGACTAGCGGCCCGACCTCCTACCCAGTACTTC
>TRBV10-3|TRBJ2-5|.|.
CAISGGGQETQYF
TGTGCCATCAGTGGTGGGGGGCAAGAGACCCAGTACTTC
>TRBV7-9|TRBJ2-3|once|TRBD2
CASSPGLALSTDTQYF
TGTGCCAGCAGCCCCGGACTAGCGCTGAGCACAGATACGCAGTATTTT
>TRBV5-1|TRBJ2-5|.|TRBD2
CASSTGGGTYQETQYF
TGCGCCAGCAGCACGGGGGGGGGAACCTACCAAGAGACCCAGTACTTC
>TRBV6-1|TRBJ2-1|.|TRBD1
CASSERQGNEQFF
TGTGCCAGCAGTGAAAGACAGGGCAATGAGCAGTTCTTC
>TRBV10-3|TRBJ2-5|.|.
CAISWRGEETQYF
TGTGCCATCAGTTGGAGGGGCGAAGAGACCCAGTACTTC
>TRBV27|TRBJ1-2|.|.
CASSPYGTHSDYTF
TGTGCCAGCAGTCCTTACGGGACACACTCAGACTACACCTTC
>TRBV30|TRBJ1-1|.|.
CAWRVAGLLFAEAFF
TGTGCCTGGAGGGTCGCTGGGCTCCTCTTTGCTGAAGCTTTCTTT
>TRBV7-2|TRBJ2-7|.|TRBD1
CASSPAGTAAYEQYF
TGTGCCAGCAGCCCAGCCGGGACAGCAGCCTACGAGCAGTACTTC
>TRBV5-6|TRBJ2-3|.|.
CASSLGSRGTDTQYF
TGTGCCAGCAGCCTCGGTTCCCGTGGCACAGATACGCAGTATTTT
>TRBV28|TRBJ1-2|.|.
CASSWSSYGYTF
TGTGCCAGCAGTTGGAGTAGCTATGGCTACACCTTC
>TRBV4-3|TRBJ2-7|.|TRBD1
CASSQSDRGPYEQYF
TGCGCCAGCAGCCAAAGCGACAGGGGCCCCTACGAGCAGTACTTC
>TRBV19|TRBJ1-5|once|TRBD1
CASSPTPGTGHQPQHF
TGTGCCAGTAGTCCGACTCCCGGGACAGGTCATCAGCCCCAGCATTTT
>TRBV27|TRBJ1-5|.|.
CASSLRGSSNQPQHF
TGTGCCAGCAGTTTACGAGGGAGTAGCAATCAGCCCCAGCATTTT
>TRBV19|TRBJ2-1|.|TRBD2
CASSNIAGGYNEQFF
TGTGCCAGTAGTAACATAGCGGGAGGTTACAATGAGCAGTTCTTC
>TRBV2|TRBJ1-1|.|TRBD1
CASNQGALTEAFF
TGTGCCAGCAACCAGGGGGCGCTTACTGAAGCTTTCTTT